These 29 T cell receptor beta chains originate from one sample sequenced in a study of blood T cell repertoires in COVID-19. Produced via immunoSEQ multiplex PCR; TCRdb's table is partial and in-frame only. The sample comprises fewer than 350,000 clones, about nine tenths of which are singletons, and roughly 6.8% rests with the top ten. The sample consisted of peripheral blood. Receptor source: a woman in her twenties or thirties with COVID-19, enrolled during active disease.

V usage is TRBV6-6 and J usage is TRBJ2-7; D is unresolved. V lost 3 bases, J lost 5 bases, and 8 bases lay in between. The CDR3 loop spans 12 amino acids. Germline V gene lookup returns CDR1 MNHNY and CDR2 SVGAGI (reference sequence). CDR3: CASSYPSDEQYF. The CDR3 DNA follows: TGTGCCAGCAGTTATCCCTCGGACGAGCAGTACTTC.

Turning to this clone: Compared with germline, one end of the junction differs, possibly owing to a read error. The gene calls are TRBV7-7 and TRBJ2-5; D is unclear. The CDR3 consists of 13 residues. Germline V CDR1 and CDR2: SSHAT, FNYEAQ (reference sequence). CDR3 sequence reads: CASSLIPKETQYF. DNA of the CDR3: TGTGCTAGCAGCTTAATCCCCAAAGAGACCCAGTACTTC.

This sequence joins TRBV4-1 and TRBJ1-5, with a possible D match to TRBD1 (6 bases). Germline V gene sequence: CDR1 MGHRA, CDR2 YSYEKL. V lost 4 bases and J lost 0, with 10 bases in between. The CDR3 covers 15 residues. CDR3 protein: CASSLGANSNQPQHF. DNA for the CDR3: TGCGCCAGCAGCCTGGGGGCTAATAGCAATCAGCCCCAGCATTTT.

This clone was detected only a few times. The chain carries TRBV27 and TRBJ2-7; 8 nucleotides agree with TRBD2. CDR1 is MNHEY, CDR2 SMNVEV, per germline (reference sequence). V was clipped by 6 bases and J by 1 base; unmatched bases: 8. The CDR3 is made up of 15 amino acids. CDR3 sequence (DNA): TGTGCCAGCAGCTCCCTCGGGACTAGGTCCTACGAGCAGTACTTC. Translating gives CASSSLGTRSYEQYF.

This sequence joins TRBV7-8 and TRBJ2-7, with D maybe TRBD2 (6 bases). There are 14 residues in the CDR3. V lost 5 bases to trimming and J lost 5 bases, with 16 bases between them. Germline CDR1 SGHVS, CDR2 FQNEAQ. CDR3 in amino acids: CASSDRGGWDEQYF. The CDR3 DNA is TGTGCCAGCAGCGATAGGGGAGGCTGGGACGAGCAGTACTTC.

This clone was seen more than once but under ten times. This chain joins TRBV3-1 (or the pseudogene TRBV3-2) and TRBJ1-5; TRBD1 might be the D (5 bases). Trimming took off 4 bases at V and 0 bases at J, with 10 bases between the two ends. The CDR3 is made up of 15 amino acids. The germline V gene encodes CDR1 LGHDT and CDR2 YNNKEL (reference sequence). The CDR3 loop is CASSRGGDSNQPQHF. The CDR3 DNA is TGTGCCAGCAGCCGAGGAGGGGATAGCAATCAGCCCCAGCATTTT.

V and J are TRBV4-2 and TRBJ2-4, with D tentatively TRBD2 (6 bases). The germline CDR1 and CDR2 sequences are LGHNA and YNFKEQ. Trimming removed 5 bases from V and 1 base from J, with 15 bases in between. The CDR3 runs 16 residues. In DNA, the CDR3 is TGTGCCAGCAGCTCGGCGGGGAGTTTGGCCAAAAACATTCAGTACTTC. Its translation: CASSSAGSLAKNIQYF.

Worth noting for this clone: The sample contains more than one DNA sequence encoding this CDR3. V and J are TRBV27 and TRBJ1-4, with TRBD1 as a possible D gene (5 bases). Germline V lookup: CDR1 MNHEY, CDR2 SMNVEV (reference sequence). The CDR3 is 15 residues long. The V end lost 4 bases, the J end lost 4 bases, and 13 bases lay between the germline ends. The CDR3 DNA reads TGTGCCAGCAGTTCCCTAGGGGCTGGTAATGAAAAACTGTTTTTT. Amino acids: CASSSLGAGNEKLFF.

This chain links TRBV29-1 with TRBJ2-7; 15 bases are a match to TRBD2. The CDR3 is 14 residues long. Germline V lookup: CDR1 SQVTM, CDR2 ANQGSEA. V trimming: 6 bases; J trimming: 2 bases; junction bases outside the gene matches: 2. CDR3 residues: CSVGLAGGPYEQYF. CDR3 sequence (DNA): TGCAGCGTCGGACTAGCGGGAGGGCCCTACGAGCAGTACTTC.

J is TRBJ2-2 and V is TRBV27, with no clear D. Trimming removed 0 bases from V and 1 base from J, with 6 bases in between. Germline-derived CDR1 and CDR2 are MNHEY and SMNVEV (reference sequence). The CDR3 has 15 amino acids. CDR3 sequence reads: CASSLSGGNTGELFF. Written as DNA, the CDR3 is TGTGCCAGCAGTTTATCAGGCGGGAACACCGGGGAGCTGTTTTTT.

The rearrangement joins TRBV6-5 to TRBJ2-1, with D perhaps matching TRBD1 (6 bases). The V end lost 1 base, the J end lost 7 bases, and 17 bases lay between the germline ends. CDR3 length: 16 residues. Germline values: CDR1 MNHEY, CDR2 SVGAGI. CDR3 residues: CASSYYSDSPSNEQFF. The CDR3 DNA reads TGTGCCAGCAGTTACTATTCGGACAGCCCAAGTAATGAGCAGTTCTTC.

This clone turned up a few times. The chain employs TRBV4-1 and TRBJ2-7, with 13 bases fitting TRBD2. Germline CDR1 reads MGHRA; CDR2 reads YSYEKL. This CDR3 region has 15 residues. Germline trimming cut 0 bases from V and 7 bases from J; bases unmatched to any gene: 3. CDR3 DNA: TGCGCCAGCAGCCAAGATGCACTAGCGGGAGGGGAGCAGTACTTC. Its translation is CASSQDALAGGEQYF.

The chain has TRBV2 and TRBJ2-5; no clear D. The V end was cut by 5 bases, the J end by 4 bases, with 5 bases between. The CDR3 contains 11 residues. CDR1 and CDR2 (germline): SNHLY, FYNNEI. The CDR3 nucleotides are TGTGCCAGCAGTCGAGGAGAGACCCAGTACTTC. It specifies CASSRGETQYF.

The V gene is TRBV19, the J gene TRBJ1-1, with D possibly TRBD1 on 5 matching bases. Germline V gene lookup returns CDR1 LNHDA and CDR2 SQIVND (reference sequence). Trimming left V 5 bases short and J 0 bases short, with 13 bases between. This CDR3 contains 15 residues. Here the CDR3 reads CASSPVDRLNTEAFF. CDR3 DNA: TGTGCCAGTAGTCCCGTCGACAGATTGAACACTGAAGCTTTCTTT.

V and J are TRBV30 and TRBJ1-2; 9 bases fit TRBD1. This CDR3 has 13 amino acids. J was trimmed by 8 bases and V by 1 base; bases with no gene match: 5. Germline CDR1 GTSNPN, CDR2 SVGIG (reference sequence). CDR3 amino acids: CAWSAGTGMGYTF. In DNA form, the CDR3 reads TGTGCCTGGAGTGCCGGGACAGGGATGGGCTACACCTTC.

CDR3 sequence reads: CASSRQGVKDTQYF. CDR3 in DNA: TGTGCCAGCAGTCGACAGGGGGTTAAAGATACGCAGTATTTT. This chain connects TRBV27 to TRBJ2-3; 9 bases are a match to TRBD1. This CDR3 has 14 residues. CDR1 is MNHEY, CDR2 SMNVEV, per germline (reference sequence). Trimming at V came to 5 bases and at J to 5 bases, leaving 5 bases not matched to a gene.

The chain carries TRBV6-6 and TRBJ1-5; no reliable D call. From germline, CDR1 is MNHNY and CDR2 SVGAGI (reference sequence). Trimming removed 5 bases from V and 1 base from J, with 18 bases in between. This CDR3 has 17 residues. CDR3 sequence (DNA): TGTGCCAGCAGTCGACAAGGAGGGTTGGGAAGCAATCAGCCCCAGCATTTT. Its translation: CASSRQGGLGSNQPQHF.

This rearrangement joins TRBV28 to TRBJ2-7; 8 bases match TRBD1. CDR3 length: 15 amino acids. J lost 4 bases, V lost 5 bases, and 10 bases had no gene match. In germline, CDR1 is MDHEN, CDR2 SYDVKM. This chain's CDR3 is CASSTTGTGTYEQYF. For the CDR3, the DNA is TGTGCCAGCAGTACAACCGGGACAGGAACTTACGAGCAGTACTTC.

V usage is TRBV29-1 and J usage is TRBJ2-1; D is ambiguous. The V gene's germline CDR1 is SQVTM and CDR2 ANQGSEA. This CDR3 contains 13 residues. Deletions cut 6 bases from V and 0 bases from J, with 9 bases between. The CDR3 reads CSVKPSSYNEQFF. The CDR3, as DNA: TGCAGCGTCAAACCGAGCTCCTACAATGAGCAGTTCTTC.

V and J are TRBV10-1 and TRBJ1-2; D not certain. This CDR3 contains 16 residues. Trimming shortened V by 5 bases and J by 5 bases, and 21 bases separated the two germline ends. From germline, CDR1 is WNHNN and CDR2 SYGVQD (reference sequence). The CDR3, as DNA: TGCGCCAGCAGTCCTCCCCTTCGACGAAGGAGATATGGCTACACCTTC. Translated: CASSPPLRRRRYGYTF.

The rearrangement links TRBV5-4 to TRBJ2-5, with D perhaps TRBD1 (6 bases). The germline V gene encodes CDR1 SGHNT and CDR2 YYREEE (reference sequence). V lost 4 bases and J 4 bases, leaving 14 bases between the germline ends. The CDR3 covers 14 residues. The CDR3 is CASSSALGGETQYF. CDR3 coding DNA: TGTGCCAGCAGCAGCGCGCTAGGGGGAGAGACCCAGTACTTC.

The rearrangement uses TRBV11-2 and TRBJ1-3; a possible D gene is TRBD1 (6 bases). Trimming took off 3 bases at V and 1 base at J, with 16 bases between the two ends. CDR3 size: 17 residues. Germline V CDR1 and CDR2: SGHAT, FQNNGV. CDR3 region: CASSFRLQGRSGNTIYF. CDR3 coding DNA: TGTGCCAGCAGCTTTAGGTTGCAGGGGCGGTCTGGAAACACCATATATTTT. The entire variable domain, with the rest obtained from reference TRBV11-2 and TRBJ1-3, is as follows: EAGVAQSPRYKIIEKRQSVAFWCNPISGHATLYWYQQILGQGPKLLIQFQNNGVVDDSQLPKDRFSAERLKGVDSTLKIQPAKLEDSAVYLCASSFRLQGRSGNTIYFGEGSWLTVV.

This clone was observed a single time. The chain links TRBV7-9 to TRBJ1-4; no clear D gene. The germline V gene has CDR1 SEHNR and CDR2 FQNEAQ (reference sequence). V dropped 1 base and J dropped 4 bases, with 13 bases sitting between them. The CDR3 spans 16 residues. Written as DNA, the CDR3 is TGTGCCAGCAGCTTAGGGGCGTCGGGGAATAATGAAAAACTGTTTTTT. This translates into CASSLGASGNNEKLFF.

The CDR3 is CASGREGYGYTF. The CDR3 nucleotides read TGCGCCAGCGGCCGGGAGGGGTATGGCTACACCTTC. The gene calls are TRBV5-1 and TRBJ1-2, with D possibly matching TRBD1 (5 bases). Germline V gives CDR1 SGHRS, CDR2 YFSETQ. The CDR3 length is 12 residues. V lost 7 bases, J lost 5 bases, and 12 bases lay in between.

CDR3 amino acids: CASSVDRREQYF. CDR3 DNA: TGTGCCAGCAGCGTTGACAGGCGGGAGCAGTACTTC. The chain joins TRBV7-9 to TRBJ2-7; tentative D call: TRBD1 (6 bases). Trimming pared 5 bases from V and 7 bases from J, leaving 12 bases between. CDR3 length equals 12 residues. Germline loops: CDR1 SEHNR, CDR2 FQNEAQ (reference sequence).

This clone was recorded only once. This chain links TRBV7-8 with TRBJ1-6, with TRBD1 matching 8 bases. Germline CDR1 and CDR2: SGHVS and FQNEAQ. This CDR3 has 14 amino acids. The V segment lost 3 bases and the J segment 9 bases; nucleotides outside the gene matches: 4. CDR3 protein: CASSLGTGFSPLHF. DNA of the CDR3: TGTGCCAGCAGCTTGGGGACAGGTTTTTCACCCCTCCACTTT.

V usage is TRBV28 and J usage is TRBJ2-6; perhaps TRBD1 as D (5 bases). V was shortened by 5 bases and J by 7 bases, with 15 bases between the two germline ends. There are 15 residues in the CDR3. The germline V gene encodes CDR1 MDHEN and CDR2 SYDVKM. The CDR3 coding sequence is TGTGCCAGCAGTCCCCCCAGGGTCCTCGCCAACGTCCTGACTTTC. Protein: CASSPPRVLANVLTF.

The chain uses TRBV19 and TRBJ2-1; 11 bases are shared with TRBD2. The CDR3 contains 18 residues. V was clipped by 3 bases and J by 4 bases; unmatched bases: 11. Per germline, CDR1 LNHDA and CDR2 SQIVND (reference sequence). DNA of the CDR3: TGTGCCAGTAGTATCGTAGGTAGCGGGAGGGCGGGGTACAATGAGCAGTTCTTC. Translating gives CASSIVGSGRAGYNEQFF.

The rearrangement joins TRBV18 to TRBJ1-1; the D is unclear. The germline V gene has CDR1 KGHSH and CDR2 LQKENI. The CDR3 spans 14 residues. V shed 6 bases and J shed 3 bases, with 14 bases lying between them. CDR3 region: CASSSGPGDTEAFF. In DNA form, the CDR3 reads TGTGCCAGCTCCTCGGGCCCGGGAGACACTGAAGCTTTCTTT.